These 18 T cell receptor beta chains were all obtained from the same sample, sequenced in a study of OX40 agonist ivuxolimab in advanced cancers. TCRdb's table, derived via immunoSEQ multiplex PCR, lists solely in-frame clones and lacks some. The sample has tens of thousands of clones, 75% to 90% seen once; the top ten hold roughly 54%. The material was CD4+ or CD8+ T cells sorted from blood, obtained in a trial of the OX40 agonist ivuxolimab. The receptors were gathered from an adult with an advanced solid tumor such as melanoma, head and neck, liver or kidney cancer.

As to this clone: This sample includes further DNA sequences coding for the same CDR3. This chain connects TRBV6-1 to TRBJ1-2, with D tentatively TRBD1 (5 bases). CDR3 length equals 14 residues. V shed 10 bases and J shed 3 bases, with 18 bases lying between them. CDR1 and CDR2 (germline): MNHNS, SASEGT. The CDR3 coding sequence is TGTGCCATCTGGGAGACGGGGACCTACTATGGCTACACCTTC. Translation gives CAIWETGTYYGYTF.

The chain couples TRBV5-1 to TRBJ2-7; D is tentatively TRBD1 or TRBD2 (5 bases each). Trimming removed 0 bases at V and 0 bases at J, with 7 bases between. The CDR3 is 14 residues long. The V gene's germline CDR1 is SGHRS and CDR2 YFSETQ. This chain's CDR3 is CASSLGDVSYEQYF. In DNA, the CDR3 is TGCGCCAGCAGCTTGGGGGACGTCTCCTACGAGCAGTACTTC.

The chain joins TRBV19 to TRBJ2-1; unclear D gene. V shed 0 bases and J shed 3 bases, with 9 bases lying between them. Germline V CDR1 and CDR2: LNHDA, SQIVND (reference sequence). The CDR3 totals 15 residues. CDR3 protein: CASSIDENRYNEQFF. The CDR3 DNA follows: TGTGCCAGTAGTATAGATGAAAACCGCTACAATGAGCAGTTCTTC. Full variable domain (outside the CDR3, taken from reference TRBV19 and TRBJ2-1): DGGITQSPKYLFRKEGQNVTLSCEQNLNHDAMYWYRQDPGQGLRLIYYSQIVNDFQKGDIAEGYSVSREKKESFPLTVTSAQKNPTAFYLCASSIDENRYNEQFFGPGTRLTVL.

The CDR3 is CASSELARNEQFF. CDR3 bases: TGCGCCAGCAGTGAACTAGCGAGGAATGAGCAGTTCTTC. The V call is TRBV10-2, the J call TRBJ2-1, with 7 bases aligning to TRBD2. This CDR3 contains 13 residues. Germline CDR1 and CDR2: WSHSY and SAAADI. The junction had 3 bases not matched to a gene; V was cut back by 3 bases and J by 7 bases.

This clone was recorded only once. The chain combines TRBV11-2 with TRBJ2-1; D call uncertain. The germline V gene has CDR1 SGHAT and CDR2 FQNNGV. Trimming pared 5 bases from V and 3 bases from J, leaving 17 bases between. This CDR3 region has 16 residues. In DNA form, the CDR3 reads TGTGCCAGCAGCGGAAGAATTGGGTCGATCTACAATGAGCAGTTCTTC. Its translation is CASSGRIGSIYNEQFF.

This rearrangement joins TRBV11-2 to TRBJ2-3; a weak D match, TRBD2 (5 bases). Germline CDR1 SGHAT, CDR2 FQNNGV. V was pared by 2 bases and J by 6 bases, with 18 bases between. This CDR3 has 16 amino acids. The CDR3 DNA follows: TGTGCCAGCAGCTTAACGGGATCCTCCTTCTTCGATACGCAGTATTTT. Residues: CASSLTGSSFFDTQYF.

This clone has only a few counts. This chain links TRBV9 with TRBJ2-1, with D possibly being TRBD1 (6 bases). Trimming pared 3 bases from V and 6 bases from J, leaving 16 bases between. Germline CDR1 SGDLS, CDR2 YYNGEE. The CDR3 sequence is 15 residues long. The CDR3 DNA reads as TGTGCCAGCAGCGCTTCTCTCGGACAGTTCAATGAGCAGTTCTTC. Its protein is CASSASLGQFNEQFF.

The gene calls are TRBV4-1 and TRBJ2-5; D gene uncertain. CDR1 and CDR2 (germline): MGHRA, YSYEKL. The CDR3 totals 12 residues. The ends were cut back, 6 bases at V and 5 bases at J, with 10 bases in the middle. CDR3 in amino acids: CASSRPGETQYF. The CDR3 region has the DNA TGCGCCAGCAGTCGGCCCGGGGAGACCCAGTACTTC.

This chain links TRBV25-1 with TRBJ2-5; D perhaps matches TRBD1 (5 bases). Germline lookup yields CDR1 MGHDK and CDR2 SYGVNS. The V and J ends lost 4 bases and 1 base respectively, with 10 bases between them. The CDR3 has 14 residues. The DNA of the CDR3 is TGTGCCAGCAGTGTTACAGGTTTCCAAGAGACCCAGTACTTC. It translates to CASSVTGFQETQYF.

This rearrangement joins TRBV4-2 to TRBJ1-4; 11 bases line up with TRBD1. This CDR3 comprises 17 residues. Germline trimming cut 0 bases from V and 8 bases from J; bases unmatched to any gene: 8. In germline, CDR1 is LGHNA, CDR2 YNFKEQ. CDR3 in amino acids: CASSQDMGGQGAEKLFF. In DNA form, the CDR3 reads TGTGCCAGCAGCCAAGATATGGGAGGACAGGGGGCGGAAAAACTGTTTTTT.

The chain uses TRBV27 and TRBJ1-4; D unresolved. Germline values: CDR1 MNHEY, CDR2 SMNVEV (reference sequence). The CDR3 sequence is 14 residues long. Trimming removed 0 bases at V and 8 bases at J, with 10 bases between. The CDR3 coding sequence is TGTGCCAGCAGTTTATCTGGGGTTCGAGAAAAACTGTTTTTT. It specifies CASSLSGVREKLFF.

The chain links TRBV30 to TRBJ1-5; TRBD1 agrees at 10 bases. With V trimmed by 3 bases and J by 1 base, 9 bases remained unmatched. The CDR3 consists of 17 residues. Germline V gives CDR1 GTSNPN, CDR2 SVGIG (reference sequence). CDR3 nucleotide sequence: TGTGCCTGGAGCCCCGGGACAGGGGTCCGGAGCAATCAGCCCCAGCATTTT. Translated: CAWSPGTGVRSNQPQHF.

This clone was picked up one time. As DNA, the CDR3 is TGTGCCAGCAGCTTGGGACGGACGAACACCGGGGAGCTGTTTTTT. This gives the protein CASSLGRTNTGELFF. The genes are TRBV5-5 and TRBJ2-2; D unclear. Trimming stripped 0 bases from V and 0 bases from J, with 6 bases between. Germline V lookup: CDR1 SGHKS, CDR2 YYEKEE (reference sequence). The CDR3 length is 15 residues.

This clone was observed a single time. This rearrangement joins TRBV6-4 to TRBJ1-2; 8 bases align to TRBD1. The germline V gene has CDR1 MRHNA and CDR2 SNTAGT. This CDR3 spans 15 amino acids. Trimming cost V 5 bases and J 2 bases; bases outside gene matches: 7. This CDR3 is CASSSRGRGNYGYTF. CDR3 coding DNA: TGTGCCAGCAGTAGCAGGGGGCGCGGGAACTATGGCTACACCTTC.

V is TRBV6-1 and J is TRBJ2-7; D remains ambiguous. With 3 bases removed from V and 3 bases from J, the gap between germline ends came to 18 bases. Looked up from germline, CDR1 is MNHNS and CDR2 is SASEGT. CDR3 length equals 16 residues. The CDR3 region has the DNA TGTGCCAGCAGTGATACCTTCGACCCCAAAGGCTACGAGCAGTACTTC. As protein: CASSDTFDPKGYEQYF.

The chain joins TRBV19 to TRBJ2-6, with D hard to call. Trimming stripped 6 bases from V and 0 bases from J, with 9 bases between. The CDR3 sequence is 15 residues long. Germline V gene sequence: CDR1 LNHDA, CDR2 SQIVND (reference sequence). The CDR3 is CASRKEASGANVLTF. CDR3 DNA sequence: TGTGCCAGTAGAAAGGAAGCCTCTGGGGCCAACGTCCTGACTTTC.

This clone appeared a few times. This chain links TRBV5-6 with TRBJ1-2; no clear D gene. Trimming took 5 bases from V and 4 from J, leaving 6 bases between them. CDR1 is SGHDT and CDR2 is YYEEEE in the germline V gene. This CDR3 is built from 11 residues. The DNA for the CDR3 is TGTGCCAGCAGTAGGAGCTATGGCTACACCTTC. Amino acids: CASSRSYGYTF.

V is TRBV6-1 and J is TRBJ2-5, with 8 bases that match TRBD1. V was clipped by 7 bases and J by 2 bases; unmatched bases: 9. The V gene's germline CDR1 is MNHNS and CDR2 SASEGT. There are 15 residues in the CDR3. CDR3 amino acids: CASIGQGGRQETQYF. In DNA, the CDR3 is TGTGCCAGCATTGGACAGGGTGGTCGACAAGAGACCCAGTACTTC.